Each of the 5 T cell receptor beta chains below was sequenced from the same sample in a study of naive and memory T cell subsets (dated by TCRdb to 2015 to 2018). Receptor amplification or capture employed UMI-ligation and nested PCR. Sequencing relied on an Illumina MiSeq. The beta constant-region primer consisted of an equimolar mixture of two oligonucleotides that together covered TRBC1 and TRBC2. Four rounds of PCR, combining the SP2 primer with nested alpha and beta constant-region primers, were used to amplify the ligated cDNA. Using fastp trimming at Q25 and MiXCR clonotype assembly, TCRdb reanalyzed the public sequencing data and kept in-frame beta chains. Every CDR3 protein is listed once, alongside the most common genes and DNA of its rows. For this sample there are some 110,000 distinct CDR3 sequences; around 35% appear just once. The top ten clonotypes cover about 1% of the sample. The specimen was central memory CD4+ T cells from blood. The meaning of the sample's cell subset or site label: central memory, CD45RA- CD27+. These receptors all come from a human donor in good health.

The chain uses TRBV30 and TRBJ1-5, with TRBD1 identical over 8 bases. V lost 4 bases and J lost 5; bases outside the gene matches: 4. CDR1 GTSNPN and CDR2 SVGIG come from the germline V gene (reference sequence). CDR3 length equals 13 residues. CDR3 sequence reads: CAWTDRADQPQHF. The CDR3 DNA reads as TGTGCCTGGACGGACAGGGCGGATCAGCCCCAGCATTTT.

The CDR3 DNA follows: TGCGCCAGCAGCCAAGATCGCCCCGGGGAGCTGTTTTTT. This translates into CASSQDRPGELFF. V usage is TRBV4-3 and J usage is TRBJ2-2; D is ambiguous. The CDR3 has 13 amino acids. V lost 0 bases to trimming and J lost 6 bases, with 5 bases between them. Germline values: CDR1 LGHNA, CDR2 YSLEER.

This chain joins TRBV6-6 and TRBJ2-5; 7 nucleotides line up with TRBD1. This CDR3 has 14 residues. Looked up from germline, CDR1 is MNHNY and CDR2 is SVGAGI (reference sequence). The ends lost 7 bases at V and 2 bases at J; junction bases unmatched: 7. CDR3 in amino acids: CASNKRTGQETQYF. The CDR3 bases are TGTGCCAGCAACAAACGGACAGGACAAGAGACCCAGTACTTC.

This clonotype has more than one count but fewer than ten. The DNA for the CDR3 is TGCGCCAGCAGCTTCACAGGTCCCGGGTCGGACATTCAGTACTTC. Its translation: CASSFTGPGSDIQYF. The chain recombines TRBV5-1 with TRBJ2-4; D is possibly TRBD1 (5 bases). Germline assignment: CDR1 SGHRS and CDR2 YFSETQ. Between the trimmed V and J ends, which lost 2 bases and 8 bases, there was a span of 17 bases. The CDR3 is 15 residues long.

This clonotype appeared a single time. The rearrangement uses TRBV7-8 and TRBJ2-3, with 10 bases that match TRBD2. Per germline, CDR1 SGHVS and CDR2 FQNEAQ. The CDR3 sequence is 16 residues long. V lost 5 bases to trimming and J lost 4 bases; unmatched junction nucleotides: 9. The CDR3 DNA reads as TGTGCCAGCAGCCCCCAAGTCAGCGGGAGGGCAGATACGCAGTATTTT. Translation gives CASSPQVSGRADTQYF.